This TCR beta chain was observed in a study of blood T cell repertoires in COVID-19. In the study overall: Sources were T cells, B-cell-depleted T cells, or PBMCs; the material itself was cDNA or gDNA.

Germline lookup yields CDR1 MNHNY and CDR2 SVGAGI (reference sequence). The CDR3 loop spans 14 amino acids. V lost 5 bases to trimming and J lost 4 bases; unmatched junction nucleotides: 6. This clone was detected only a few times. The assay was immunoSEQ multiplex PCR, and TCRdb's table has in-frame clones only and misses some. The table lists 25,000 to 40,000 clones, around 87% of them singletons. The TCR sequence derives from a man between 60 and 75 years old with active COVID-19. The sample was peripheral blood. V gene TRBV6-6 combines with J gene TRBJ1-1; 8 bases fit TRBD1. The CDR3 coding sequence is TGTGCCAGCAGTCGAGACAGGGGCTCCACTGAAGCTTTCTTT. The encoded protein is CASSRDRGSTEAFF.